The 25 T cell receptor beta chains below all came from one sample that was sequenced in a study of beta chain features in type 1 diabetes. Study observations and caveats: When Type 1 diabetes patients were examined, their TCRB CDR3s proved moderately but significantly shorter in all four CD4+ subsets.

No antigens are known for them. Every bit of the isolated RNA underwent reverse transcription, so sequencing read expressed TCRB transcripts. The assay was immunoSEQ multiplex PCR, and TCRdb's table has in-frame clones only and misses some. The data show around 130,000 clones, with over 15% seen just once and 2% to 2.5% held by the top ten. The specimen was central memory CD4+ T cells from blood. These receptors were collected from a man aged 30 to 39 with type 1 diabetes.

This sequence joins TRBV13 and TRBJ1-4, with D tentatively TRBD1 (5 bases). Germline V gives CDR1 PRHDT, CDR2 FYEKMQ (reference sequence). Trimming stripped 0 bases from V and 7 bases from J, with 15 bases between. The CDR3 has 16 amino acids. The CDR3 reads CASSLGAGRGPEKLFF. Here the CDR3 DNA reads TGTGCCAGCAGCTTAGGGGCAGGGCGCGGACCTGAAAAACTGTTTTTT.

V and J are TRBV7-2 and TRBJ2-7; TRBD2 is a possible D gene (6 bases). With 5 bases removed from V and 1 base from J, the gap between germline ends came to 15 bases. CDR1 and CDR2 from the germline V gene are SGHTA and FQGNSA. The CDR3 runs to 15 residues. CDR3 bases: TGTGCCAGCAGCCCCGCCCCGGGACTTTCCTACGAGCAGTACTTC. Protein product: CASSPAPGLSYEQYF.

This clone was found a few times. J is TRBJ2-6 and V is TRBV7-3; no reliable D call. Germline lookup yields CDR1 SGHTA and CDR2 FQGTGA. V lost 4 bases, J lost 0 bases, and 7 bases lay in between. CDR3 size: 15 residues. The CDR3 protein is CASSYGASGANVLTF. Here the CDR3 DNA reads TGTGCCAGCAGCTACGGAGCCTCTGGGGCCAACGTCCTGACTTTC.

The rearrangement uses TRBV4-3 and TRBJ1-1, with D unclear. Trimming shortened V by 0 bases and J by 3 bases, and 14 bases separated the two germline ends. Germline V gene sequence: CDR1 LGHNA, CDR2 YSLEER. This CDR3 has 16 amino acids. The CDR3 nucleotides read TGCGCCAGCAGCCAAGAACGAAGTCGGATGTACACTGAAGCTTTCTTT. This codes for CASSQERSRMYTEAFF.

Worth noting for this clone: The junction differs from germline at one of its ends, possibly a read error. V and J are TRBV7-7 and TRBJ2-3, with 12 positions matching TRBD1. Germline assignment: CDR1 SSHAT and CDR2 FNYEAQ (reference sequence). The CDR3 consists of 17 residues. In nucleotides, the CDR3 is TGTGCTAGCAGCCTCGGGACAGGGGGCCTTAGCACAGATACGCAGTATTTT. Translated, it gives CASSLGTGGLSTDTQYF.

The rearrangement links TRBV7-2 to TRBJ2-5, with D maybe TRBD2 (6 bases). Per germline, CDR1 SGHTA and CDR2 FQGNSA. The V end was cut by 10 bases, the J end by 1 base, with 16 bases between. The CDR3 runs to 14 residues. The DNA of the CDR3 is TGTGCCACCCTGGGGCTAGCGAGCCAAGAGACCCAGTACTTC. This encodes CATLGLASQETQYF.

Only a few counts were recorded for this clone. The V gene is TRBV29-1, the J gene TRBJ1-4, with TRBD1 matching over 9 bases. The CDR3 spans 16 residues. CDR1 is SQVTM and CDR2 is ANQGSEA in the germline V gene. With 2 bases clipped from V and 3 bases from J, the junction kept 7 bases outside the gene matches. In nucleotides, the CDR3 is TGCAGCGTTGAATTTCGACAGGGGGTAGCTAATGAAAAACTGTTTTTT. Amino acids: CSVEFRQGVANEKLFF. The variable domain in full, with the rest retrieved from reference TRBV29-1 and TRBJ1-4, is SAVISQKPSRDICQRGTSLTIQCQVDSQVTMMFWYRQQPGQSLTLIATANQGSEATYESGFVIDKFPISRPNLTFSTLTVSNMSPEDSSIYLCSVEFRQGVANEKLFFGSGTQLSVL.

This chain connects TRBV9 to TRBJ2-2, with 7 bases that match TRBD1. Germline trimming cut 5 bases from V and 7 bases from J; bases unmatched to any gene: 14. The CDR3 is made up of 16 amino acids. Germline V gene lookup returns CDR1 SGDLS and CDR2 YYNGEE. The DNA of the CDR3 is TGTGCCAGCAGTGGCCGGGACAGCCGATTTGGCGGGGAGCTGTTTTTT. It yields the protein CASSGRDSRFGGELFF. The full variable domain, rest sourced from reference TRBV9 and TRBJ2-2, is DSGVTQTPKHLITATGQRVTLRCSPRSGDLSVYWYQQSLDQGLQFLIQYYNGEERAKGNILERFSAQQFPDLHSELNLSSLELGDSALYFCASSGRDSRFGGELFFGEGSRLTVL.

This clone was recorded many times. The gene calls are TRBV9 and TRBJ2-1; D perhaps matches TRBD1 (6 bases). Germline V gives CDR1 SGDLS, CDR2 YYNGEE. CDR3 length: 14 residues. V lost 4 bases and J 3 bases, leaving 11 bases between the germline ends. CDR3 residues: CASSTGQSYNEQFF. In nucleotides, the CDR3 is TGTGCCAGCAGCACCGGACAGAGCTACAATGAGCAGTTCTTC.

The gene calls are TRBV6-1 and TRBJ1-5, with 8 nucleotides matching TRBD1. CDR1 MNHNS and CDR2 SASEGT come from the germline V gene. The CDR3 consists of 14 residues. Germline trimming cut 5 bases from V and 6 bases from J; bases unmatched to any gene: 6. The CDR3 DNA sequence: TGTGCCAGCAGTTCGGACAGGGCGGGTCAGCCCCAGCATTTT. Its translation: CASSSDRAGQPQHF.

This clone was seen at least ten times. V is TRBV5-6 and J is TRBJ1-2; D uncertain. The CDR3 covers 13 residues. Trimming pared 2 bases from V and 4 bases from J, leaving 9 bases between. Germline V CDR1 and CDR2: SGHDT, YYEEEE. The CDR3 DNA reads TGTGCCAGCAGCTTCCCGGGCCCCTATGGCTACACCTTC. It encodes CASSFPGPYGYTF.

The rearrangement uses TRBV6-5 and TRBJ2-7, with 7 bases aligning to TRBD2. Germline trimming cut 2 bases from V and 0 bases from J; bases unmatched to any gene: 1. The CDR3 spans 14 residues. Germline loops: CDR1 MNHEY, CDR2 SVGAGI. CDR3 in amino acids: CASSYAGDSYEQYF. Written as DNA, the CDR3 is TGTGCCAGCAGTTACGCGGGGGACTCCTACGAGCAGTACTTC.

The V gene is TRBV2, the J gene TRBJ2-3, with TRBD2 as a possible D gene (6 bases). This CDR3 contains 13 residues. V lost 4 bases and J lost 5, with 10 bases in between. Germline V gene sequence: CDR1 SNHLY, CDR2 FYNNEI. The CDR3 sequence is CASSVGGGDTQYF. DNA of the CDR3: TGTGCCAGCAGTGTGGGGGGAGGAGATACGCAGTATTTT.

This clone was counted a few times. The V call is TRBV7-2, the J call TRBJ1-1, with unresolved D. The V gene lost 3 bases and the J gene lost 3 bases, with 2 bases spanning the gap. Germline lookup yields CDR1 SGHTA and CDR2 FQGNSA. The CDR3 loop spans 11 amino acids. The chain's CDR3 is CASSLDTEAFF. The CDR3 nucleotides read TGTGCCAGCAGCTTGGACACTGAAGCTTTCTTT.

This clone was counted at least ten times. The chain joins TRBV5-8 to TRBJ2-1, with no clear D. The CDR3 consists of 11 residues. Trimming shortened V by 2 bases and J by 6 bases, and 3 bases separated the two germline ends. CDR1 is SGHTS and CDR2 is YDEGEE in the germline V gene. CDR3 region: CASSFINEQFF. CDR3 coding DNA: TGTGCCAGCAGCTTTATCAATGAGCAGTTCTTC.

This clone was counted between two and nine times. The CDR3 reads CAYGTSGGSTDTQYF. The DNA of the CDR3 is TGTGCCTACGGGACTAGCGGGGGTAGCACAGATACGCAGTATTTT. V usage is TRBV30 and J usage is TRBJ2-3, with 14 bases lining up with TRBD2. Trimming at V came to 7 bases and at J to 0 bases, leaving 3 bases not matched to a gene. The length of the CDR3 is 15 residues. Germline V gives CDR1 GTSNPN, CDR2 SVGIG (reference sequence).

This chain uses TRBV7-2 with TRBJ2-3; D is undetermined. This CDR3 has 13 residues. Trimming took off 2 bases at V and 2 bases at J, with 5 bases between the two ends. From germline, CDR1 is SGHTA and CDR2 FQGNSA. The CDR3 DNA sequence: TGTGCCAGCAGCTTACTAAACACAGATACGCAGTATTTT. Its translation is CASSLLNTDTQYF.

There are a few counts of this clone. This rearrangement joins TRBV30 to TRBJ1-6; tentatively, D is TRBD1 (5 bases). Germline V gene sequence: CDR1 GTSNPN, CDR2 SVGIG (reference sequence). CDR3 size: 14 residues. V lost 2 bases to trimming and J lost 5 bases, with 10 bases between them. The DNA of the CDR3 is TGTGCCTGGAGTCAGGGACTGGATAATTCACCCCTCCACTTT. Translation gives CAWSQGLDNSPLHF.

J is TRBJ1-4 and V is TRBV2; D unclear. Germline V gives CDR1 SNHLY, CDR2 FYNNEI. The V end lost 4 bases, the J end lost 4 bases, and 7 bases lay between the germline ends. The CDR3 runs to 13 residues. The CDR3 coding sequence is TGTGCCAGCAGTGCTCAGCTTAATGAAAAACTGTTTTTT. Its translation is CASSAQLNEKLFF.

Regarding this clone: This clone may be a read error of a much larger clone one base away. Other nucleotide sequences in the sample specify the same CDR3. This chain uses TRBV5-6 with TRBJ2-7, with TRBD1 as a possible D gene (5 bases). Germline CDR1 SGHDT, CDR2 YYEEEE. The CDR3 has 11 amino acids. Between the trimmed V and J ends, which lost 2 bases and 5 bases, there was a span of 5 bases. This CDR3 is CASSLGDEQYF. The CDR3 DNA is TGTGCCAGCAGCTTAGGGGACGAGCAGTACTTC.

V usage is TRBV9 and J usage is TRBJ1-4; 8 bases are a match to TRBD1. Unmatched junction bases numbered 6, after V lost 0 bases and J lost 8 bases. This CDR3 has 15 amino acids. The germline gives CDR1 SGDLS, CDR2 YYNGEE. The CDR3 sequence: CASSVDGQGREKLFF. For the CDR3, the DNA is TGTGCCAGCAGCGTAGATGGACAGGGTAGAGAAAAACTGTTTTTT.

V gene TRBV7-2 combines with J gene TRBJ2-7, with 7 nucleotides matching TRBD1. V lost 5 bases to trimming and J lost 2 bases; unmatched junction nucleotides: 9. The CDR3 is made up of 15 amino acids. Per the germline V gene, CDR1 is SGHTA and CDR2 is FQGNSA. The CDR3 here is CASSTQQGTAYEQYF. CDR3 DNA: TGTGCCAGCAGCACCCAACAGGGGACAGCCTACGAGCAGTACTTC.

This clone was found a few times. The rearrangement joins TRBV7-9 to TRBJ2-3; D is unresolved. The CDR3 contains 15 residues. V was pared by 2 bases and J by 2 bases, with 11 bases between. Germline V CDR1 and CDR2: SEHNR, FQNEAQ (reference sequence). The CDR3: CASSLLAASTDTQYF. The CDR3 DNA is TGTGCCAGCAGCTTATTGGCGGCATCCACAGATACGCAGTATTTT.

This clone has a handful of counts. The CDR3 loop reads CASSLSGPGANVLTF. The CDR3, as DNA: TGTGCCAGCAGCTTAAGCGGCCCTGGGGCCAACGTCCTGACTTTC. J is TRBJ2-6 and V is TRBV7-3; D gene unclear. Germline V gene lookup returns CDR1 SGHTA and CDR2 FQGTGA. V was pared by 1 base and J by 2 bases, with 6 bases between. The CDR3 totals 15 residues.

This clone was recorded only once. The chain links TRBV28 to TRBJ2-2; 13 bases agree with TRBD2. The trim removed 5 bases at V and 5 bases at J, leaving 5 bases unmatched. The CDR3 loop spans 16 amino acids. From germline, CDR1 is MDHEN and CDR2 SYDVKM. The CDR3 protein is CASSPGLAGATGELFF. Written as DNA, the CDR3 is TGTGCCAGCAGTCCCGGACTAGCGGGGGCGACCGGGGAGCTGTTTTTT.